This TCR beta chain appears in the sequencing data of a study of blood T cell repertoires in COVID-19. Study summary: Acute-phase and convalescent COVID-19 samples originated in the United States, Italy and Spain.

This clone came up a few times. The data were produced by immunoSEQ multiplex PCR, yet TCRdb's version contains in-frame clones alone and is incomplete. The sample lists hundreds of thousands of clones; over 80% were seen once. Participant ages covered 18 to 89 years across about two dozen US areas. Each participant's cohort was designated according to participant-reported clinical history. This CDR3 spans 14 amino acids. CDR1 and CDR2 from the germline V gene are SGDLS and YYNGEE. Trimming shortened V by 4 bases and J by 1 base, and 11 bases separated the two germline ends. Material for sequencing was PBMCs or T cells enriched from blood (not recorded which). The rearrangement uses TRBV9 and TRBJ1-1, with unresolved D. The TCR originated in a man aged 50-60 years who had been exposed to COVID-19. CDR3 sequence: CASSTTQQNTEAFF. DNA of the CDR3: TGTGCCAGCAGCACCACACAGCAGAACACTGAAGCTTTCTTT. The full variable domain, rest sourced from reference TRBV9 and TRBJ1-1, is DSGVTQTPKHLITATGQRVTLRCSPRSGDLSVYWYQQSLDQGLQFLIQYYNGEERAKGNILERFSAQQFPDLHSELNLSSLELGDSALYFCASSTTQQNTEAFFGQGTRLTVV.